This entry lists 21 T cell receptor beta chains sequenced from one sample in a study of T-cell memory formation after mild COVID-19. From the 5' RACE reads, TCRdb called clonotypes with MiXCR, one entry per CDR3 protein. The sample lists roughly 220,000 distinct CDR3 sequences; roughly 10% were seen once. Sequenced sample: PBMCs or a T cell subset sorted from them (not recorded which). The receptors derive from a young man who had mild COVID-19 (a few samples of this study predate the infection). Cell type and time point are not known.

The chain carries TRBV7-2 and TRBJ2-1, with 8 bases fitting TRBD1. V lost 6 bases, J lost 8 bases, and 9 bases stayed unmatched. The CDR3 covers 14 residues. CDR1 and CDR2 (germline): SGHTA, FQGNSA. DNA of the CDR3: TGTGCCAGCAGTATGACAGGGGATTATTATGAGCAGTTCTTC. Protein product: CASSMTGDYYEQFF.

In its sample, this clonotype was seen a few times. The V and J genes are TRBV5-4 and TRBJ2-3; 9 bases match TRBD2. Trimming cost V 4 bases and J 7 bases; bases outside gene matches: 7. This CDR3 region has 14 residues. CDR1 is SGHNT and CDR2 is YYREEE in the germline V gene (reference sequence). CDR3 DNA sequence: TGTGCCAGCAGCCCCGCGGGGGGGCTGAATACGCAGTATTTT. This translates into CASSPAGGLNTQYF.

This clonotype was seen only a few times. The CDR3 spells CSARRRGPSTEAFF. Here the CDR3 DNA reads TGCAGTGCTAGACGGCGGGGCCCGAGCACTGAAGCTTTCTTT. This chain joins TRBV20-1 and TRBJ1-1, with D perhaps TRBD1 (5 bases). From germline, CDR1 is DFQATT and CDR2 SNEGSKA (reference sequence). Trimming pared 2 bases from V and 4 bases from J, leaving 14 bases between. This CDR3 has 14 residues.

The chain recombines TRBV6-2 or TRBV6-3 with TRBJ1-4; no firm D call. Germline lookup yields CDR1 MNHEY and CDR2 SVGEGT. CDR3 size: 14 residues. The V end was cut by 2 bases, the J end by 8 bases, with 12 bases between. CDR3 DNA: TGTGCCAGCAGTTACCGGGTCCCGAGCGAAAAACTGTTTTTT. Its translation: CASSYRVPSEKLFF.

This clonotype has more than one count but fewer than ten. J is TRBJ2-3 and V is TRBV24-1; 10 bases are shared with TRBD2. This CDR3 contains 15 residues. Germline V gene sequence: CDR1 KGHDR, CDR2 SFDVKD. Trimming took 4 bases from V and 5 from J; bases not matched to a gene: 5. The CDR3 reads CATSEQRGGVDTQYF. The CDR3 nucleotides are TGTGCCACCAGTGAACAGCGGGGGGGCGTAGATACGCAGTATTTT.

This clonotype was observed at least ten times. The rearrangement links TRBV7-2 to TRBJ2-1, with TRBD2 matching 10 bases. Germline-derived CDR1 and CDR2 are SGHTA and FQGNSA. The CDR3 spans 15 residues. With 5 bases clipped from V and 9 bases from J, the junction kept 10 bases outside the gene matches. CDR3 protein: CASSISGGIRPEQFF. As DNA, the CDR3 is TGTGCCAGCAGCATTAGCGGGGGGATCCGTCCTGAGCAGTTCTTC.

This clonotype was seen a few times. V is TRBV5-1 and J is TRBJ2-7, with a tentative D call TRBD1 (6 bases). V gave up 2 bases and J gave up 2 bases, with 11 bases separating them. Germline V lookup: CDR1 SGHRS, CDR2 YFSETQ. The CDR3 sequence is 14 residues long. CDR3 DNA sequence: TGCGCCAGCAGCTTACAGGGTCCCACCTACGAGCAGTACTTC. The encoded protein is CASSLQGPTYEQYF.

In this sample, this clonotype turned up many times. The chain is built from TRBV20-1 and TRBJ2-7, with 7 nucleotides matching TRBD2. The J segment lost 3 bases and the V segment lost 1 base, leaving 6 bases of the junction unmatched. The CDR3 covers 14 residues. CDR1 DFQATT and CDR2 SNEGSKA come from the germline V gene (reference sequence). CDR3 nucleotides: TGCAGTGCTAGAGTTGCGGGGAGGGACTACGAGCAGTACGTC. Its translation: CSARVAGRDYEQYV.

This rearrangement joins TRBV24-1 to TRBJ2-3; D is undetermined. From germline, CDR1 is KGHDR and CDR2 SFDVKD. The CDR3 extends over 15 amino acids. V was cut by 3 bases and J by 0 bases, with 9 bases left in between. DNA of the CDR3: TGTGCCACCAGTGATCGGCTAGGCAGCACAGATACGCAGTATTTT. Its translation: CATSDRLGSTDTQYF.

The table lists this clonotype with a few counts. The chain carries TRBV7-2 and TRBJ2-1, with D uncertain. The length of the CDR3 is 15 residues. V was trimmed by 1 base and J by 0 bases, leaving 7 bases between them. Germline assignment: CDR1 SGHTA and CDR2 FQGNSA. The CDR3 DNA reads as TGTGCCAGCAGCTTAGAGTTCACCTCCTACAATGAGCAGTTCTTC. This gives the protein CASSLEFTSYNEQFF.

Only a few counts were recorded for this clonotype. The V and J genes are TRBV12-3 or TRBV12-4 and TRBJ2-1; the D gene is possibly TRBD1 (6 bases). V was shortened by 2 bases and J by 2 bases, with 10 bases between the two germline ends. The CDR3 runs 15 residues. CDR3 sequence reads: CASSLMGATYNEQFF. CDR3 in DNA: TGTGCCAGCAGTTTAATGGGGGCTACCTACAATGAGCAGTTCTTC.

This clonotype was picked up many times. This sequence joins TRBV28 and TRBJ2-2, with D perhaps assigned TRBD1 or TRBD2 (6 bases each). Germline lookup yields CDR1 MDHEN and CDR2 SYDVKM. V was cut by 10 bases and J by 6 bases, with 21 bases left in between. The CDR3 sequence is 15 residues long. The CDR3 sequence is CATSPLGGDAGELFF. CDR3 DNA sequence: TGTGCCACCTCTCCTCTGGGGGGCGATGCCGGGGAGCTGTTTTTT.

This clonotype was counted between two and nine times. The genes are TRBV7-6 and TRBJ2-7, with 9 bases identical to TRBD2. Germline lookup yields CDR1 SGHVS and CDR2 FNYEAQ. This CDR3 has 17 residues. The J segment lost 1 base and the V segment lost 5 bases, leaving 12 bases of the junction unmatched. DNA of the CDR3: TGTGCCAGCAGCCCTGGTGCGGGGGGGGCACTTTCCTACGAGCAGTACTTC. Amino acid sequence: CASSPGAGGALSYEQYF.

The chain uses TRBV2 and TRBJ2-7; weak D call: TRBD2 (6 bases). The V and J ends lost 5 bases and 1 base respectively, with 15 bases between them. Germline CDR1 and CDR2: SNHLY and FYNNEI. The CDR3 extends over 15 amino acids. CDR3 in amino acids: CASSKEGGKSYEQYF. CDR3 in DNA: TGTGCCAGCAGTAAAGAAGGAGGGAAATCCTACGAGCAGTACTTC.

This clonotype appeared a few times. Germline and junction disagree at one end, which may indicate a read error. The CDR3 DNA follows: TGCGCCAGCAGTTACTTGTCTAGCGGGGGGGCAGATACGCAGTATTTT. It codes for CASSYLSSGGADTQYF. This sequence joins TRBV6-5 and TRBJ2-3; 12 bases are shared with TRBD2. Germline CDR1 MNHEY, CDR2 SVGAGI. The CDR3 length is 16 residues.

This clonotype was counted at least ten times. CDR3 loop: CIAALSGANVLTF. In nucleotides, the CDR3 is TGCATCGCCGCATTATCCGGGGCCAACGTCCTGACTTTC. The V and J genes are TRBV20-1 and TRBJ2-6; D remains ambiguous. The CDR3 sequence is 13 residues long. Germline V gene data show CDR1 as DFQATT and CDR2 as SNEGSKA (reference sequence).

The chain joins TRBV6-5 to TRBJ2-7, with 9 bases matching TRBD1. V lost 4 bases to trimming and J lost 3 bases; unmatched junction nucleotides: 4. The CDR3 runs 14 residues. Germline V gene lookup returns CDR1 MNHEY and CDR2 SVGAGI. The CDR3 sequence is CASSSNRGHYEQYV. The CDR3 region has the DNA TGTGCCAGCAGTTCGAACAGGGGGCACTACGAGCAGTACGTC.

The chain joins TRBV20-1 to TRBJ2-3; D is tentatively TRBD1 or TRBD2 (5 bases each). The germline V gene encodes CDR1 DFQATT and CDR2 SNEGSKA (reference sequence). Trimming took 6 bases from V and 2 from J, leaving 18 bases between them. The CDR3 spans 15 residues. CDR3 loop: CSATPDPGPTDTQYF. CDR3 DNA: TGCAGTGCCACCCCGGATCCGGGGCCCACAGATACGCAGTATTTT.

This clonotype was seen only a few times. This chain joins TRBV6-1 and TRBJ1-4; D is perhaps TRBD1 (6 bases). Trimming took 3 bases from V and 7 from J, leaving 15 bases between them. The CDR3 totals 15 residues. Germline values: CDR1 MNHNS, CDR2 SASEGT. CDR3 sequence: CASSDRQAGGEKLFF. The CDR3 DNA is TGTGCCAGCAGTGACAGACAGGCGGGGGGTGAAAAACTGTTTTTT.

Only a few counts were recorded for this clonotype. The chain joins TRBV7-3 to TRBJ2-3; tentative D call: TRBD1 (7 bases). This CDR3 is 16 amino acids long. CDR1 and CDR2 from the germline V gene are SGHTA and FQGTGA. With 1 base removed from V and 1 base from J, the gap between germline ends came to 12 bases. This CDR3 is CASSLRRGRGTDTQYF. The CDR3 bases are TGTGCCAGCAGCTTAAGGAGGGGGCGCGGCACAGATACGCAGTATTTT.

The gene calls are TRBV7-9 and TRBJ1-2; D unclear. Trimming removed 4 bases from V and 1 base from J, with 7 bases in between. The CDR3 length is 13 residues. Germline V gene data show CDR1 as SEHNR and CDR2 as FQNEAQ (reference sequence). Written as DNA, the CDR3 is TGTGCCAGCAGCTCTACCCTTAACTATGGCTACACCTTC. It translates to CASSSTLNYGYTF.